Listed here is a single T cell receptor (beta chain). These data come from a study of T cell changes during pregnancy in multiple sclerosis. The CDR3 runs to 15 residues. The germline V gene encodes CDR1 SGHRS and CDR2 YFSETQ. Between the trimmed V and J ends, which lost 0 bases and 8 bases, there was a span of 17 bases. Produced via immunoSEQ multiplex PCR; TCRdb's table is partial and in-frame only. The sample has around 70,000 clones, about nine tenths seen once. This clonotype was sampled from a female donor with multiple sclerosis, enrolled in a pregnancy study. The rearrangement joins TRBV5-1 to TRBJ1-1; D may be TRBD1 (5 bases). The sequences come from CD4+ T cells from peripheral blood mononuclear cells, collected after pregnancy. The CDR3 is CASSLAIGGPLEAFF. The DNA for the CDR3 is TGCGCCAGCAGCTTGGCCATCGGGGGACCCTTGGAAGCTTTCTTT.